Presented here are 10 T cell receptor beta chains from one specimen sequenced in a study of blood T cells in healthy people across ages. A second PCR, run for about 7 to 12 cycles, used a sample-barcoded 5' primer plus a J-beta primer mix. In TCRdb, the 5' RACE reads were re-called with MiXCR into one record per CDR3 protein. The table has 1,500,000 or so distinct CDR3 sequences, approximately 59% seen once. The sample comprised blood. The receptors stem from a man younger than 30 in good health.

This sequence joins TRBV13 and TRBJ2-1, with D possibly being TRBD2 (7 bases). CDR1 is PRHDT, CDR2 FYEKMQ, per germline (reference sequence). This CDR3 contains 15 residues. V dropped 7 bases and J dropped 7 bases, with 20 bases sitting between them. The CDR3, as DNA: TGTGCCAGCACTTGGCGGGGGCCCCTTCATAATGAGCAGTTCTTC. Translating it yields CASTWRGPLHNEQFF.

In this sample, this clonotype turned up a few times. V and J are TRBV7-2 and TRBJ2-7; 8 positions match TRBD2. The ends lost 4 bases at V and 3 bases at J; junction bases unmatched: 17. Germline V gives CDR1 SGHTA, CDR2 FQGNSA. This CDR3 is built from 18 residues. The CDR3 loop is CASSSDPITKREFYEQYF. In DNA form, the CDR3 reads TGTGCCAGCAGCTCCGACCCGATTACTAAGCGGGAGTTCTACGAGCAGTACTTC.

This clonotype appeared a few times. This rearrangement joins TRBV5-1 to TRBJ2-7; TRBD1 matches at 10 bases. Germline trimming cut 7 bases from V and 5 bases from J; bases unmatched to any gene: 12. Germline V gene lookup returns CDR1 SGHRS and CDR2 YFSETQ. The CDR3 is 15 residues long. The CDR3: CASGTGVEHRNEQYF. CDR3 nucleotide sequence: TGCGCCAGCGGGACAGGGGTCGAGCATCGTAACGAGCAGTACTTC. Full variable domain (rest looked up from reference TRBV5-1 and TRBJ2-7): KAGVTQTPRYLIKTRGQQVTLSCSPISGHRSVSWYQQTPGQGLQFLFEYFSETQRNKGNFPGRFSGRQFSNSRSEMNVSTLELGDSALYLCASGTGVEHRNEQYFGPGTRLTVT.

In the case of this clonotype: The junction departs from germline at one end; a sequencing error may be responsible. This rearrangement joins TRBV4-1 to TRBJ2-5; D unresolved. The CDR3 totals 14 residues. Germline V gene sequence: CDR1 MGHRA, CDR2 YSYEKL. The CDR3 DNA follows: TGCGCCGGCAGCCAAGGTGGGGAACAAGAGACCCAGTACTTC. Translated: CAGSQGGEQETQYF.

As concerns this clonotype: Compared with germline, one end of the junction differs, possibly owing to a read error. The chain links TRBV20-1 to TRBJ1-5; the D is unclear. The CDR3 extends over 14 amino acids. Germline V gives CDR1 DFQATT, CDR2 SNEGSKA (reference sequence). For the CDR3, the DNA is TGCCGTGCTGGCCCCCCAGGAAGCGCTCAGCCCCAACATTTT. Translating it yields CRAGPPGSAQPQHF.

The V call is TRBV5-6, the J call TRBJ2-3; D not certain. V shed 0 bases and J shed 4 bases, with 12 bases lying between them. Germline CDR1 and CDR2: SGHDT and YYEEEE. The CDR3 covers 15 residues. The CDR3 DNA reads as TGTGCCAGCAGCTTGGAATATCAAAAGGCAGATACGCAGTATTTT. This sequence encodes CASSLEYQKADTQYF.

This clonotype was picked up one time. CDR3 nucleotide sequence: TGTGCCAGCAGTGAAGCGGCGGTCTACGAGCAGTACTTC. It specifies CASSEAAVYEQYF. The chain is built from TRBV6-1 and TRBJ2-7; D remains unclear. CDR3 length: 13 residues. Trimming stripped 0 bases from V and 3 bases from J, with 6 bases between. Germline V CDR1 and CDR2: MNHNS, SASEGT.

The V call is TRBV4-1, the J call TRBJ2-2, with D possibly being TRBD1 (5 bases). Trimming removed 0 bases from V and 6 bases from J, with 11 bases in between. Germline-derived CDR1 and CDR2 are MGHRA and YSYEKL. The CDR3 loop spans 15 amino acids. CDR3 protein: CASSQDPGLPGELFF. CDR3 nucleotides: TGCGCCAGCAGCCAAGATCCAGGGTTGCCCGGGGAGCTGTTTTTT.

This clonotype was recorded a few times. V is TRBV6-2 or TRBV6-3 and J is TRBJ1-2; D is ambiguous. Germline lookup yields CDR1 MNHEY and CDR2 SVGEGT. V shed 5 bases and J shed 1 base, with 11 bases lying between them. This CDR3 contains 14 residues. The CDR3 region has the DNA TGTGCCAGCAGTGACGCAGGAATTAACTATGGCTACACCTTC. It translates to CASSDAGINYGYTF.

CDR3 sequence (DNA): TGCGCCAGCAGCTTGGCCGACACTAGCGGGGTCTACAATGAGCAGTACTTC. As protein: CASSLADTSGVYNEQYF. The chain combines TRBV5-1 with TRBJ2-1, with TRBD2 identical over 10 bases. The end of the DNA is better explained by TRBJ2-7, so the J call may be wrong. This CDR3 comprises 17 residues. CDR1 and CDR2 (germline): SGHRS, YFSETQ.